These 27 T cell receptor beta chains share one sample of origin, sequenced in a study of blood T cell repertoires in COVID-19. Some clones are missing from TCRdb's copy, which holds only in-frame ones; the method was immunoSEQ multiplex PCR. The data hold tens of thousands of clones, with 70% to 90% observed a single time. Source material: peripheral blood. These receptors all stem from a man in his 70s with acute or convalescent COVID-19.

V and J are TRBV4-3 and TRBJ1-3; D not resolved. V was clipped by 4 bases and J by 0 bases, with 13 bases between them. The germline V gene has CDR1 LGHNA and CDR2 YSLEER. The CDR3 is made up of 16 amino acids. The CDR3 spells CASSLVSGDSGNTIYF. The CDR3 region has the DNA TGCGCCAGCAGCCTAGTGTCCGGAGACTCTGGAAACACCATATATTTT.

J is TRBJ2-2 and V is TRBV19; unclear D gene. The CDR3 extends over 14 amino acids. Trimming cost V 5 bases and J 5 bases, with 12 bases left between them. Germline V gives CDR1 LNHDA, CDR2 SQIVND (reference sequence). CDR3 nucleotide sequence: TGTGCCAGTAGTGCCCTCTTAGTAACCGGGGAGCTGTTTTTT. Protein sequence: CASSALLVTGELFF.

V gene TRBV6-5 combines with J gene TRBJ1-2; no definite D call. Trimming left V 11 bases short and J 6 bases short, with 25 bases between. Germline-derived CDR1 and CDR2 are MNHEY and SVGAGI. This CDR3 is 15 amino acids long. For the CDR3, the DNA is TGTGCCGGACGCCACCCCGGGCCCCAGAGGGATGGCTACACCTTC. Residues: CAGRHPGPQRDGYTF.

This clone appeared a few times. The chain has TRBV5-1 and TRBJ1-6; D is unclear. Per the germline V gene, CDR1 is SGHRS and CDR2 is YFSETQ. V was clipped by 0 bases and J by 8 bases, with 3 bases between them. The CDR3 spans 12 residues. The DNA of the CDR3 is TGCGCCAGCAGCTTGGGAGATTCACCCCTCCACTTT. Translation: CASSLGDSPLHF.

The chain links TRBV6-5 to TRBJ1-1; TRBD1 matches at 7 bases. Trimming took 6 bases from V and 5 from J; bases not matched to a gene: 9. CDR3 size: 14 residues. Germline values: CDR1 MNHEY, CDR2 SVGAGI. The DNA of the CDR3 is TGTGCCAGCAGACGGACAGGTCTTGGGACTGAAGCTTTCTTT. Protein sequence: CASRRTGLGTEAFF.

The V gene is TRBV5-8, the J gene TRBJ1-4; D ambiguous. The V end lost 4 bases, the J end lost 2 bases, and 15 bases lay between the germline ends. Germline assignment: CDR1 SGHTS and CDR2 YDEGEE. The CDR3 extends over 16 amino acids. The CDR3 loop is CASSPVRVNTNEKLFF. Here the CDR3 DNA reads TGTGCCAGCAGCCCCGTGCGGGTGAACACTAATGAAAAACTGTTTTTT.

The chain uses TRBV5-6 and TRBJ1-1, with 7 positions matching TRBD1. Unmatched junction bases numbered 4, after V lost 2 bases and J lost 3 bases. The CDR3 runs to 14 residues. CDR1 and CDR2 from the germline V gene are SGHDT and YYEEEE. The CDR3 nucleotides read TGTGCCAGCAGCTTCATAGACAGGGACACTGAAGCTTTCTTT. Its protein is CASSFIDRDTEAFF.

This clone showed up just once. This chain uses TRBV19 with TRBJ2-1; possibly TRBD2 for D (7 bases). Deletions cut 7 bases from V and 5 bases from J, with 15 bases between. Germline CDR1 LNHDA, CDR2 SQIVND (reference sequence). This CDR3 spans 14 amino acids. The CDR3 DNA reads TGTGCCAGTAAAGGGGCGGGGGCGCACAATGAGCAGTTCTTC. It specifies CASKGAGAHNEQFF.

This clone occurred a few times. CDR3 protein: CAISFGLAVGADTQYF. CDR3 DNA: TGTGCCATCTCTTTTGGACTAGCGGTGGGGGCAGATACGCAGTATTTT. The chain uses TRBV10-3 and TRBJ2-3, with TRBD2 matching 10 bases. With V trimmed by 8 bases and J by 4 bases, 12 bases remained unmatched. CDR3 length: 16 residues. Germline CDR1 is ENHRY and CDR2 is SYGVKD.

V gene TRBV11-3 combines with J gene TRBJ2-3; the D gene is possibly TRBD2 (5 bases). The CDR3 has 13 residues. Trimming left V 10 bases short and J 0 bases short, with 11 bases between. Germline-derived CDR1 and CDR2 are SGHNT and YENEEA. In DNA, the CDR3 is TGTGCCACTTCGTCGGGGAGCACAGATACGCAGTATTTT. Protein: CATSSGSTDTQYF.

The CDR3 DNA reads as TGTGCCAGCAGCTTACAGCGGAATTCACCCCTCCACTTT. Translated: CASSLQRNSPLHF. The genes are TRBV5-4 and TRBJ1-6; D is ambiguous. This CDR3 spans 13 amino acids. CDR1 is SGHNT, CDR2 YYREEE, per germline (reference sequence). V was shortened by 2 bases and J by 7 bases, with 7 bases between the two germline ends.

The chain has TRBV14 and TRBJ2-2; D ambiguous. Germline loops: CDR1 SGHDN, CDR2 FVKESK. V dropped 1 base and J dropped 2 bases, with 11 bases sitting between them. The CDR3 extends over 16 amino acids. The CDR3 loop is CASSQARSPNTGELFF. The DNA for the CDR3 is TGTGCCAGCAGCCAAGCACGGAGCCCCAACACCGGGGAGCTGTTTTTT. The full variable domain, completed using reference TRBV14 and TRBJ2-2, is EAGVTQFPSHSVIEKGQTVTLRCDPISGHDNLYWYRRVMGKEIKFLLHFVKESKQDESGMPNNRFLAERTGGTYSTLKVQPAELEDSGVYFCASSQARSPNTGELFFGEGSRLTVL.

This chain uses TRBV6-6 with TRBJ1-1; D remains ambiguous. CDR1 and CDR2 from the germline V gene are MNHNY and SVGAGI (reference sequence). The CDR3 runs to 13 residues. V shed 4 bases and J shed 3 bases, with 9 bases lying between them. The CDR3 DNA is TGTGCCAGCAGTTCGACTTGGGACACTGAAGCTTTCTTT. Translating gives CASSSTWDTEAFF.

This clone appeared a single time. The J gene is TRBJ2-3, the V gene TRBV29-1; 8 bases map to TRBD1. CDR1 and CDR2 from the germline V gene are SQVTM and ANQGSEA. The CDR3 covers 14 residues. After removal of 3 bases from V and 4 bases from J, the junction contained 6 bases not matched to a gene. The CDR3 DNA reads as TGCAGCGTTGATGCAGGGGGCGATTCAGATACGCAGTATTTT. Its translation: CSVDAGGDSDTQYF.

The chain joins TRBV19 to TRBJ2-2; D call uncertain. The CDR3 has 14 amino acids. From germline, CDR1 is LNHDA and CDR2 SQIVND (reference sequence). V dropped 8 bases and J dropped 7 bases, with 17 bases sitting between them. The CDR3 loop reads CASSQDPGIGELFF. The CDR3 bases are TGTGCCAGTTCTCAAGACCCAGGAATCGGGGAGCTGTTTTTT.

This sequence joins TRBV6-5 and TRBJ2-1; TRBD2 is a possible D gene (5 bases). This CDR3 contains 12 residues. Trimming shortened V by 9 bases and J by 5 bases, and 11 bases separated the two germline ends. In germline, CDR1 is MNHEY, CDR2 SVGAGI. The CDR3 here is CARGRFHNEQFF. Written as DNA, the CDR3 is TGTGCCAGGGGGAGATTCCACAATGAGCAGTTCTTC.

This CDR3 is CASSSDSDGYTF. CDR3 coding DNA: TGTGCCAGCTCATCGGACAGCGATGGCTACACCTTC. The chain couples TRBV18 to TRBJ1-2, with TRBD1 as a possible D gene (6 bases). The CDR3 is 12 residues long. Per germline, CDR1 KGHSH and CDR2 LQKENI. Trimming pared 5 bases from V and 6 bases from J, leaving 10 bases between.

The chain has TRBV27 and TRBJ1-2, with D unresolved. V gave up 2 bases and J gave up 8 bases, with 12 bases separating them. Looked up from germline, CDR1 is MNHEY and CDR2 is SMNVEV (reference sequence). The CDR3 spans 13 residues. The CDR3: CASSLGENGGYTF. CDR3 DNA sequence: TGTGCCAGCAGTTTAGGAGAGAATGGGGGCTACACCTTC.

The CDR3 loop is CAISEPTSGSIDEQYF. The CDR3, as DNA: TGTGCCATCAGTGAGCCAACTAGCGGGAGTATCGACGAGCAGTACTTC. This chain links TRBV10-3 with TRBJ2-7; 11 bases agree with TRBD2. CDR1 ENHRY and CDR2 SYGVKD come from the germline V gene. The V segment lost 2 bases and the J segment 5 bases; nucleotides outside the gene matches: 8. This CDR3 region has 16 residues.

This clone was counted a few times. This chain joins TRBV6-6 and TRBJ2-7, with TRBD2 as a possible D gene (6 bases). Per the germline V gene, CDR1 is MNHNY and CDR2 is SVGAGI (reference sequence). Between the trimmed V and J ends, which lost 7 bases and 0 bases, there was a span of 19 bases. This CDR3 is 16 amino acids long. As DNA, the CDR3 is TGTGCCAGCACTGCGGGGACCATGGGGAGCTCCTACGAGCAGTACTTC. Translating gives CASTAGTMGSSYEQYF.

This clone has just a few counts. V usage is TRBV28 and J usage is TRBJ2-2; D remains unclear. Germline V gene sequence: CDR1 MDHEN, CDR2 SYDVKM. CDR3 size: 13 residues. Trimming cost V 6 bases and J 6 bases, with 11 bases left between them. CDR3 protein: CASRRHVPGELFF. In DNA, the CDR3 is TGTGCCAGCAGGCGACATGTTCCCGGGGAGCTGTTTTTT. The full variable domain, rest sourced from reference TRBV28 and TRBJ2-2, is DVKVTQSSRYLVKRTGEKVFLECVQDMDHENMFWYRQDPGLGLRLIYFSYDVKMKEKGDIPEGYSVSREKKERFSLILESASTNQTSMYLCASRRHVPGELFFGEGSRLTVL.

The chain recombines TRBV10-3 with TRBJ2-1; possible D gene TRBD2, 6 bases. CDR3 length: 14 residues. Germline V gene lookup returns CDR1 ENHRY and CDR2 SYGVKD. V was pared by 7 bases and J by 8 bases, with 18 bases between. The CDR3 DNA follows: TGTGCCATCAAAAATCCGGGAGAGATCTATGAGCAGTTCTTC. Translated, it gives CAIKNPGEIYEQFF.

The chain employs TRBV5-4 and TRBJ2-7; 7 bases match TRBD2. Trimming removed 0 bases from V and 2 bases from J; junction bases left unmatched: 2. Looked up from germline, CDR1 is SGHNT and CDR2 is YYREEE (reference sequence). The CDR3 runs to 14 residues. The DNA of the CDR3 is TGTGCCAGCAGCTTGGCGGGGACTACCTACGAGCAGTACTTC. This codes for CASSLAGTTYEQYF.

This clone was counted between two and nine times. The chain links TRBV4-1 to TRBJ2-7; 7 nucleotides line up with TRBD2. V was pared by 4 bases and J by 0 bases, with 6 bases of the junction left unmatched. In germline, CDR1 is MGHRA, CDR2 YSYEKL. The CDR3 spans 15 residues. Here the CDR3 DNA reads TGCGCCAGCAGCCCAGGGCGGGGGAGCTCCTACGAGCAGTACTTC. It specifies CASSPGRGSSYEQYF.

The chain employs TRBV2 and TRBJ2-5; no reliable D call. V lost 7 bases, J lost 7 bases, and 16 bases lay in between. Germline V CDR1 and CDR2: SNHLY, FYNNEI. This CDR3 has 13 residues. The DNA for the CDR3 is TGTGCCAGCACTCCAGACGGGTTTGGGACCCAGTACTTC. This sequence encodes CASTPDGFGTQYF.

This clone was seen a single time. The chain uses TRBV4-3 and TRBJ2-1, with 11 nucleotides matching TRBD2. This CDR3 is built from 16 residues. J gave up 9 bases and V 0 bases, and 7 bases lay outside the gene matches. In germline, CDR1 is LGHNA, CDR2 YSLEER. CDR3 DNA: TGCGCCAGCAGCCAAGATTATAAACTAGCGGGGGTTGAGCAGTTCTTC. Amino acid sequence: CASSQDYKLAGVEQFF.

The V call is TRBV5-1, the J call TRBJ1-2; D is perhaps TRBD1 (5 bases). Germline loops: CDR1 SGHRS, CDR2 YFSETQ. V lost 4 bases and J lost 4, with 11 bases in between. The CDR3 contains 13 residues. CDR3 loop: CASSPRDFYGYTF. Here the CDR3 DNA reads TGCGCCAGCAGCCCCAGGGATTTCTATGGCTACACCTTC. Full variable domain (outside the CDR3, taken from reference TRBV5-1 and TRBJ1-2): KAGVTQTPRYLIKTRGQQVTLSCSPISGHRSVSWYQQTPGQGLQFLFEYFSETQRNKGNFPGRFSGRQFSNSRSEMNVSTLELGDSALYLCASSPRDFYGYTFGSGTRLTVV.